One sample yielded the 30 T cell receptor beta chains listed below, sequenced in a study of monozygotic twins with inflammatory bowel disease. One entry per CDR3 protein, without DNA, is what TCRdb gives after re-calling the 5' RACE reads. The sample data list about 450,000 distinct CDR3 sequences. Sequencing was done on a sample of blood. The receptors here all came from a human donor with ulcerative colitis or Crohn's disease, or a healthy co-twin of an affected twin (not recorded which).

V gene TRBV20-1 combines with J gene TRBJ1-2; as DNA is missing, the TRBD1 call by TCRdb cannot be tested. This CDR3 has 15 amino acids. CDR1 is DFQATT and CDR2 is SNEGSKA in the germline V gene (reference sequence). The CDR3 is CSATTSGAHNYGYTF.

The V call is TRBV20-1, the J call TRBJ2-5; checking the TCRdb D call of TRBD1 is not possible without DNA. This CDR3 is 13 amino acids long. Germline V lookup: CDR1 DFQATT, CDR2 SNEGSKA (reference sequence). The CDR3 sequence is CSATGQGAETQYF.

V and J are TRBV6-1 and TRBJ1-2; TCRdb's assignment of TRBD1 cannot be checked, as there is no DNA. Germline CDR1 and CDR2: MNHNS and SASEGT. This CDR3 spans 15 amino acids. CDR3 amino acids: CASRRTQGDNYGYTF.

The rearrangement links TRBV5-1 to TRBJ2-2; TCRdb returns TRBD2, unconfirmable since there is no DNA. The CDR3 length is 16 residues. Germline CDR1 and CDR2: SGHRS and YFSETQ. CDR3 in amino acids: CASSLEVAPNTGELFF.

The rearrangement joins TRBV12-3 or TRBV12-4 to TRBJ2-2; TCRdb's D call of TRBD1 is untestable without DNA. This CDR3 comprises 15 residues. The CDR3 protein is CASIAGQRNTGELFF.

This chain uses TRBV20-1 with TRBJ2-7; TCRdb designates TRBD1, a call that cannot be tested without DNA. Germline V gene sequence: CDR1 DFQATT, CDR2 SNEGSKA (reference sequence). The CDR3 totals 15 residues. CDR3 sequence reads: CSASNGQGLSYEQYF.

The chain joins TRBV18 to TRBJ2-5. The CDR3 is made up of 13 amino acids. Germline lookup yields CDR1 KGHSH and CDR2 LQKENI. This chain's CDR3 is CASSPPNEETQYF.

This chain's CDR3 is CSVWDSLTEAFF. The gene calls are TRBV29-1 and TRBJ1-1; the D gene TCRdb calls, TRBD1, cannot be checked with no DNA. CDR1 SQVTM and CDR2 ANQGSEA come from the germline V gene. The CDR3 has 12 residues.

This chain links TRBV25-1 with TRBJ1-2; the D gene TCRdb calls, TRBD1, cannot be checked with no DNA. Germline CDR1 is MGHDK and CDR2 is SYGVNS. This CDR3 is built from 14 residues. CDR3 in amino acids: CASSEEKGYSGYTF.

This chain joins TRBV19 and TRBJ2-7; the TCRdb D gene call, TRBD2, has no DNA to confirm it. CDR3 length: 14 amino acids. CDR1 is LNHDA, CDR2 SQIVND, per germline (reference sequence). The CDR3 sequence: CASSTGTSGMMQYF.

The chain has TRBV5-1 and TRBJ2-7; TCRdb lists TRBD2, though no DNA is available to test this call. The CDR3 totals 14 residues. From germline, CDR1 is SGHRS and CDR2 YFSETQ. The CDR3 protein is CASSSGAGSYEQYF.

The chain combines TRBV7-2 with TRBJ1-5. CDR3 size: 15 residues. Germline V gene sequence: CDR1 SGHTA, CDR2 FQGNSA. The CDR3: CASSLASGVNQPQHF.

The chain links TRBV29-1 to TRBJ2-1; the TRBD2 assignment by TCRdb is unverifiable without DNA. CDR3 size: 14 residues. Germline values: CDR1 SQVTM, CDR2 ANQGSEA. The CDR3 sequence is CSVEAGLSYNEQFF.

CDR3 sequence: CASSVAPLNTEAFF. The chain is built from TRBV9 and TRBJ1-1. Germline V gene sequence: CDR1 SGDLS, CDR2 YYNGEE. There are 14 residues in the CDR3.

The V gene is TRBV24-1, the J gene TRBJ2-1. This CDR3 has 16 residues. Germline CDR1 KGHDR, CDR2 SFDVKD. The CDR3 is CATSDRLASSYNEQFF.

J is TRBJ2-1 and V is TRBV30; TCRdb's assignment of TRBD1 cannot be checked, as there is no DNA. The CDR3 covers 14 residues. The germline gives CDR1 GTSNPN, CDR2 SVGIG (reference sequence). CDR3: CAWTAGGLINEQFF.

V and J are TRBV7-2 and TRBJ2-2. The germline gives CDR1 SGHTA, CDR2 FQGNSA. The CDR3 contains 13 residues. CDR3: CASSSWGTGELFF.

The chain links TRBV28 to TRBJ1-5. Germline V gene sequence: CDR1 MDHEN, CDR2 SYDVKM. This CDR3 is 16 amino acids long. Here the CDR3 reads CASSYRAQLSNQPQHF.

This chain connects TRBV12-3 or TRBV12-4 to TRBJ1-1. This CDR3 spans 14 amino acids. CDR3 in amino acids: CASSLGARDTEAFF.

This sequence joins TRBV5-1 and TRBJ2-5; TCRdb proposes TRBD1, but this gene call is untestable without DNA. Germline V gene data show CDR1 as SGHRS and CDR2 as YFSETQ. There are 14 residues in the CDR3. The CDR3 loop is CASSRGSFQETQYF.

The chain carries TRBV6-1 and TRBJ1-4; TCRdb returns TRBD1, unconfirmable since there is no DNA. Germline-derived CDR1 and CDR2 are MNHNS and SASEGT. CDR3 length equals 15 residues. The CDR3: CASSGGQGSGGKLFF.

V usage is TRBV14 and J usage is TRBJ2-1; as DNA is missing, the TRBD2 call by TCRdb cannot be tested. Germline V gene sequence: CDR1 SGHDN, CDR2 FVKESK. The CDR3 extends over 16 amino acids. CDR3 protein: CASSQASGGAWGEQFF.

The chain carries TRBV20-1 and TRBJ2-6. The CDR3 covers 16 residues. Germline V lookup: CDR1 DFQATT, CDR2 SNEGSKA (reference sequence). This CDR3 is CSARDYRRTGANVLTF.

The V and J genes are TRBV6-6 and TRBJ2-1; TCRdb lists TRBD1, though no DNA is available to test this call. Germline loops: CDR1 MNHNY, CDR2 SVGAGI (reference sequence). CDR3 size: 13 residues. CDR3: CASIGTGAYEQFF.

V and J are TRBV15 and TRBJ1-5. Germline CDR1 is LNHNV and CDR2 is YYDKDF (reference sequence). This CDR3 is 15 amino acids long. CDR3 sequence: CATSATAGSNQPQHF.

V and J are TRBV5-4 and TRBJ2-7; absent DNA, TCRdb's TRBD1 call cannot be checked. This CDR3 is 12 amino acids long. Germline CDR1 is SGHNT and CDR2 is YYREEE (reference sequence). The CDR3 spells CASRPTGGEQYF.

The CDR3 spells CASSLRTGFRGYTF. The V gene is TRBV12-3 or TRBV12-4, the J gene TRBJ1-2; TCRdb designates TRBD1, a call that cannot be tested without DNA. CDR3 length: 14 amino acids.

This rearrangement joins TRBV7-2 to TRBJ2-3. CDR1 and CDR2 from the germline V gene are SGHTA and FQGNSA. The CDR3 loop spans 12 amino acids. CDR3 loop: CASSPNTDTQYF.

The V gene is TRBV4-3, the J gene TRBJ2-5; without DNA, the TCRdb call of TRBD2 cannot be checked. Germline V CDR1 and CDR2: LGHNA, YSLEER. This CDR3 is built from 16 residues. The CDR3 sequence is CASSQRLAAPQETQYF.

This sequence joins TRBV3-1 and TRBJ1-6. This CDR3 has 16 amino acids. CDR1 LGHDT and CDR2 YNNKEL come from the germline V gene (reference sequence). The CDR3 spells CASSQGNALNNSPLHF.